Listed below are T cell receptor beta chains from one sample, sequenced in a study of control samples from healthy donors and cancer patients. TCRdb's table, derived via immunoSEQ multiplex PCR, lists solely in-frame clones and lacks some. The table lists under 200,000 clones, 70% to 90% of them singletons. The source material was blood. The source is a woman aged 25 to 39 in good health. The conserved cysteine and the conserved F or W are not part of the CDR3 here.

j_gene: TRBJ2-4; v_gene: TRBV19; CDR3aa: ATASGGGLKNIQY
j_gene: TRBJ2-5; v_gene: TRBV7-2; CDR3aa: ASSFVRGQETQY
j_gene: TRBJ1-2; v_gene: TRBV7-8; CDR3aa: ASTLRGAGGGYT
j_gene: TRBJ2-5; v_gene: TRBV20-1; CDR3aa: SASKGLKETQY
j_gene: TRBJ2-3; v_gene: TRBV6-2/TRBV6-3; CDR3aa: ASSRTGSSTDTQY
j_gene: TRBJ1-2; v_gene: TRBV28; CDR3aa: ASSIGRGYT
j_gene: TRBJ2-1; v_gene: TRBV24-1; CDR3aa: ATRSASNEQF
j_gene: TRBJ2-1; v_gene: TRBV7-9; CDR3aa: ASSGGLASIYNEQF
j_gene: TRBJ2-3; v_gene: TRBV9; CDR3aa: ASSVVWGRDTQY
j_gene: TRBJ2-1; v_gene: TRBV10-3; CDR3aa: ATWIGTGYNEQF
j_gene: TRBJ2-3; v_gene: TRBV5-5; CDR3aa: ASSPTTDTQY
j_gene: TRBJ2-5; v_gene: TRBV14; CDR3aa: ASSPTTWETQY
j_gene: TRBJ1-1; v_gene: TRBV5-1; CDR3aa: ASSLRGRNTEAF
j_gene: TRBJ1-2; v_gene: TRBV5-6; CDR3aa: ASSLRGGDYGYT
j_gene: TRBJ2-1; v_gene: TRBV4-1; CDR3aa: ASSQGGIWGRPDEQF
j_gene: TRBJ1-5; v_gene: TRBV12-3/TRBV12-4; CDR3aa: ASSLAGRLQH
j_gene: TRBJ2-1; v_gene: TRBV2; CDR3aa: ASTLGSSYNEQF
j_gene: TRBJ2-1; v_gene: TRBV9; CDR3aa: ASSGRTGNNEQF
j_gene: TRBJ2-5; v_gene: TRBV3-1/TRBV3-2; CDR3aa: ASSQEGSSGPSQETQY
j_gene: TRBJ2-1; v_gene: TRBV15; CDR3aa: ATSRVIPVIGTNEQF
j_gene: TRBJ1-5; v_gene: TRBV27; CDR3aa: ASSPSGGGQPQH
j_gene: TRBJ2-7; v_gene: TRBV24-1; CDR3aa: ATSDFRGEQY
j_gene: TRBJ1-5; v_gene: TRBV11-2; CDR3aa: ASSSRGDQPQH
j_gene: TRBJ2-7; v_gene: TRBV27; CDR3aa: ASSLFRSSSYEQY
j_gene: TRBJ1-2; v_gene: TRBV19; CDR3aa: ASSRPQGSRGYGYT
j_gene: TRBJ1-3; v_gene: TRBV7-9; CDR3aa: ASSLGGVSGNTIY
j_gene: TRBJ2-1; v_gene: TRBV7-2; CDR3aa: ASSLMGSGGWNEQF
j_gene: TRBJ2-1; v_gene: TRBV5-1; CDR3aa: ASSIQPGTGGNEQF
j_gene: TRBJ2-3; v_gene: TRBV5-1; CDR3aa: ASSLGPSSDTQY
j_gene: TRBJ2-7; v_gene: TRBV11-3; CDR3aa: ASSQSPGNQYEQY
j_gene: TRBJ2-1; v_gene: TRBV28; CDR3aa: ASSLGWAGIRGENNEQF
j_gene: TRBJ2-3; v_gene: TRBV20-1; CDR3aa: SASMAGGPGDTQY
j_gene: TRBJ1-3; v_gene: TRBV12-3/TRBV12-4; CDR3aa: ASSRGQLDTIY
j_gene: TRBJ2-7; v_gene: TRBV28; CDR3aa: ASSLGTGGREQY
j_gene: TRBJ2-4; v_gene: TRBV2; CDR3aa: ASSEGSLSLIQY
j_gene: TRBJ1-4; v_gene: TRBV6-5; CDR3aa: ASSRGNEKLF
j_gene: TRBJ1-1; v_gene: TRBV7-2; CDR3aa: ASSLRGQGDTEAF
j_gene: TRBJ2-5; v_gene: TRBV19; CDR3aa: ASSISVEETQY
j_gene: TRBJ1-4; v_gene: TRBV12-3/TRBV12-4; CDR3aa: ASSSNGQGELF
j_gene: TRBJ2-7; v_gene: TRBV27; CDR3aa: ASSPGTGIDEQY
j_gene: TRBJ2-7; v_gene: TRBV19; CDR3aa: ASSIRSGNYEQY
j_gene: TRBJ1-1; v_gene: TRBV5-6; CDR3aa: ASSPRTAHTEAF
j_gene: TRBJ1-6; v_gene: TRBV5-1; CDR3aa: ASSLIPGSNSPLH
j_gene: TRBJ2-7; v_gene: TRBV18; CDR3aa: ASSPGPLESYEQY
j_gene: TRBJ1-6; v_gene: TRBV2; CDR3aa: ASTGTQGRWNSPLH
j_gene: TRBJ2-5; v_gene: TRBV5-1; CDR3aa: ASSWRGANQETQY
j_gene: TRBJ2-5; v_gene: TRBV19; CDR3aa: ASSMGDGPQETQY
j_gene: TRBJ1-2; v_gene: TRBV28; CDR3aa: ASRRDPNRVGFYGYT
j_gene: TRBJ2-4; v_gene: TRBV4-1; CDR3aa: ASSQEGRLQY
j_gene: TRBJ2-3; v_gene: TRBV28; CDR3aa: ASSWLQPTDTQY
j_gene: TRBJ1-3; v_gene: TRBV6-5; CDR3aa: ASSIGHSGNTIY